The subject of this entry is one TCR beta chain. This specimen belongs to a study of blood T cell repertoires in COVID-19. At the level of the study: Italy, Spain and the United States were the sources of the convalescent and acute COVID-19 samples. In each case, the material was cDNA or gDNA derived from T cells, B-cell-depleted T cells, or PBMCs.

Original analysis: Counts of nucleated cells, estimated from reference gene primer amplification, were obtained. Profiled with immunoSEQ multiplex PCR; TCRdb holds only in-frame clones, not every one. That table is the source of V, J and clone size, and D and trimming were worked out from the DNA. The sample holds more than 100,000 clones, roughly 90% seen once. The CDR3 totals 16 residues. With 2 bases clipped from V and 8 bases from J, the junction kept 11 bases outside the gene matches. Germline V gives CDR1 LGHNT, CDR2 FRNRAP. This receptor was obtained from a woman aged 60-70 years with acute or convalescent COVID-19. V and J are TRBV12-5 and TRBJ2-1, with TRBD2 identical over 8 bases. Specimen: peripheral blood. The CDR3 here is CASGLSGIGTSYEQFF. As DNA, the CDR3 is TGTGCTAGTGGTTTGTCCGGTATAGGGACTAGTTATGAGCAGTTCTTC.